This T cell receptor beta chain was found in a study of T cells in narcolepsy. Here immunoSEQ multiplex PCR was the method, and the copy in TCRdb shows in-frame clones only, minus some. The repertoire includes tens of thousands of clones, 80% to 90% of them detected once, and under 1.5% sits in the top ten. The CDR3 spans 15 residues. V shed 5 bases and J shed 1 base, with 11 bases lying between them. Looked up from germline, CDR1 is SGHNT and CDR2 is YENEEA. This receptor was identified in a human donor with narcolepsy. Sequencing input: CD45RA- memory CD4+ T cells from PBMCs. The chain is built from TRBV11-3 and TRBJ2-2, with D possibly matching TRBD2 (5 bases). The CDR3 nucleotides read TGTGCCAGCAGCCCCCGCCGGGGGAACACCGGGGAGCTGTTTTTT. Amino acids: CASSPRRGNTGELFF.